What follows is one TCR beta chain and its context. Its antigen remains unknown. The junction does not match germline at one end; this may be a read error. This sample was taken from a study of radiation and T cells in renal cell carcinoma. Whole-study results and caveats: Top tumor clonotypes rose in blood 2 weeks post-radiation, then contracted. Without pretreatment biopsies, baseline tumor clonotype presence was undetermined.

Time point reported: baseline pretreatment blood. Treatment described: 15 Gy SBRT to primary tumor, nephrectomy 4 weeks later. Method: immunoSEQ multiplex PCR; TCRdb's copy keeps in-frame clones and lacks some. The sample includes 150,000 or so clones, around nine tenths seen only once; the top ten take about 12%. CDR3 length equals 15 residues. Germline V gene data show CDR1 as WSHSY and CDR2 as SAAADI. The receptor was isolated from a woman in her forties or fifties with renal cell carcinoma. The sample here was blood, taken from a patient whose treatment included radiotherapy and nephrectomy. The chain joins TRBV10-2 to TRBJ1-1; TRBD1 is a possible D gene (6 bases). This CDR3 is CASRETTGPGTEAFF. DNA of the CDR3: TGCGCCAGCCGTGAGACGACAGGCCCGGGGACTGAAGCTTTCTTT.